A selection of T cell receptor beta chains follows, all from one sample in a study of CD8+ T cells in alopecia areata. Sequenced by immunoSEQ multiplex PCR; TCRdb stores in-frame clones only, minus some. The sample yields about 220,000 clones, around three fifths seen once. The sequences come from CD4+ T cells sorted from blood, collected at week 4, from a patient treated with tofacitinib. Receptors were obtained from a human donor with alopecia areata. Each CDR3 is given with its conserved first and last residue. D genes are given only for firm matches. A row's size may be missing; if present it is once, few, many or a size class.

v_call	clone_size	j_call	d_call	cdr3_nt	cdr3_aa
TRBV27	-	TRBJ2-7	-	TGTGCCAGCAGTTTTCTGGACAGCTACGAGCAGTACTTC	CASSFLDSYEQYF
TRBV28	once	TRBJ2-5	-	TGTGCCAGCATGGGGGGCCCGGCACTCAGAGAGACCCAGTACTTC	CASMGGPALRETQYF
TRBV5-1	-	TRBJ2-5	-	TGCGCCAGCAGCCTCGGACTCTTCCAAGAGACCCAGTACTTC	CASSLGLFQETQYF
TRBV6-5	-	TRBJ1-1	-	TGTGCCAGCAGTTCATGGACGGGGAACACTGAAGCTTTCTTT	CASSSWTGNTEAFF
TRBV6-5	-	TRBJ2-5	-	TGTGCCATCAGTGCCCCCTCGGAGACCCAGTACTTC	CAISAPSETQYF
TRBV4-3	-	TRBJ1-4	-	TGCGCCAGCAGCCAATTTAATGAAAAACTGTTTTTT	CASSQFNEKLFF
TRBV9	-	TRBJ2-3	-	TGTGCCAGCAGCTCCGACCCCATCGTGCAGCAGTATTTT	CASSSDPIVQQYF
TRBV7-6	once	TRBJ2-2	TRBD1	TGTGCCAGCAGCTTAGCGGGACAGGGAATCTCCGGGGAGCTGTTTTTT	CASSLAGQGISGELFF
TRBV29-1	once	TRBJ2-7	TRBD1	TGCAGCGTTAGAACCGGGACAGGGGTCTCCTACGAGCAGTACTTC	CSVRTGTGVSYEQYF
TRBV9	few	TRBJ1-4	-	TGTGCCAGCAGCCGGGACGGCCGAGAAAAACTGTTTTTT	CASSRDGREKLFF
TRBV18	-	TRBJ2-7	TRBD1	TGTGCCAGTTCCCCGGGACAGGTCAACGAGCAGTACTTC	CASSPGQVNEQYF
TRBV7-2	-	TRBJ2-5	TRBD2	TGTGCCAGCAGCACGGGGACTAGGGAGACCCAGTACTTC	CASSTGTRETQYF
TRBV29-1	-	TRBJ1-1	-	TGCAGCGTAGCAGGGTCCACTGAAGCTTTCTTT	CSVAGSTEAFF
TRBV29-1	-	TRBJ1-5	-	TGCAGCGCTGGGGGGGGAGACAATCAGCCCCAGCATTTT	CSAGGGDNQPQHF
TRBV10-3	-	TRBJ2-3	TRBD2	TGTGCCATCAGGGACGGGACTAGCGGAGATACGCAGTATTTT	CAIRDGTSGDTQYF
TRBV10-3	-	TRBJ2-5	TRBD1	TGTGCCACCCAGGACAGGAACCAAGAGACCCAGTACTTC	CATQDRNQETQYF
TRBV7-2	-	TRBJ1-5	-	TGTGCCAGCAGCTTAGTGGTAGGGACGAGCAATCAGCCCCAGCATTTT	CASSLVVGTSNQPQHF
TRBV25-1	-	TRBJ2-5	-	TGTGCCAGCAGCCGGGACATCGAAGAGACCCAGTACTTC	CASSRDIEETQYF
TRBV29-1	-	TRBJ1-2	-	TGCAGCGTTGTGGGGTCGGCTGGCTACACCTTC	CSVVGSAGYTF
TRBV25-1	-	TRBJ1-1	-	TGTGCCAGCAGTGGTGACACGAACACTGAAGCTTTCTTT	CASSGDTNTEAFF
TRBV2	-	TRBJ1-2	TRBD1	TGTGCCAGCAGAGCAGGGGGCGACTATGGCTACACCTTC	CASRAGGDYGYTF
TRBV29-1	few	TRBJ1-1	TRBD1	TGCAGCGTGGTTAACGTGGCCTCAGGGGGCACTGAAGCTTTCTTT	CSVVNVASGGTEAFF
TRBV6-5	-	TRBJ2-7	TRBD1	TGTGCCAGCAGAGAAGACAGGGCCCCCTACGAGCAGTACTTC	CASREDRAPYEQYF
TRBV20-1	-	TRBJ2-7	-	TGCAGTGCTAGAAGAGGGTACGAGCAGTACTTC	CSARRGYEQYF